This TCR beta chain was profiled in a study of blood T cell repertoires in COVID-19. Study-wide context: Sites across the United States, Italy and Spain contributed samples from acute and convalescent COVID-19. T cells, B-cell-depleted T cells, or PBMCs provided the cDNA or gDNA that served as material.

How the authors handled the data: Scientists estimated how many nucleated cells there were by amplifying reference gene primers. Repertoires were generated with immunoSEQ multiplex PCR, while TCRdb's copy carries only in-frame clones and drops some. V and J calls and clone size are those listed in that table; D and trimming were worked out from the DNA. Among some 20,000 clones listed, roughly 88% were seen once. The CDR3 loop spans 16 amino acids. The germline gives CDR1 SEHNR, CDR2 FQNEAQ (reference sequence). V lost 5 bases and J lost 3; bases outside the gene matches: 7. Sequenced input: peripheral blood. The chain uses TRBV7-9 and TRBJ1-2; 12 bases are shared with TRBD1. This receptor was obtained from a man aged 40-55 years with active COVID-19. DNA of the CDR3: TGTGCCAGCAGCCAATCCGGGACAGGGGGCCACTATGGCTACACCTTC. Translated, it gives CASSQSGTGGHYGYTF.